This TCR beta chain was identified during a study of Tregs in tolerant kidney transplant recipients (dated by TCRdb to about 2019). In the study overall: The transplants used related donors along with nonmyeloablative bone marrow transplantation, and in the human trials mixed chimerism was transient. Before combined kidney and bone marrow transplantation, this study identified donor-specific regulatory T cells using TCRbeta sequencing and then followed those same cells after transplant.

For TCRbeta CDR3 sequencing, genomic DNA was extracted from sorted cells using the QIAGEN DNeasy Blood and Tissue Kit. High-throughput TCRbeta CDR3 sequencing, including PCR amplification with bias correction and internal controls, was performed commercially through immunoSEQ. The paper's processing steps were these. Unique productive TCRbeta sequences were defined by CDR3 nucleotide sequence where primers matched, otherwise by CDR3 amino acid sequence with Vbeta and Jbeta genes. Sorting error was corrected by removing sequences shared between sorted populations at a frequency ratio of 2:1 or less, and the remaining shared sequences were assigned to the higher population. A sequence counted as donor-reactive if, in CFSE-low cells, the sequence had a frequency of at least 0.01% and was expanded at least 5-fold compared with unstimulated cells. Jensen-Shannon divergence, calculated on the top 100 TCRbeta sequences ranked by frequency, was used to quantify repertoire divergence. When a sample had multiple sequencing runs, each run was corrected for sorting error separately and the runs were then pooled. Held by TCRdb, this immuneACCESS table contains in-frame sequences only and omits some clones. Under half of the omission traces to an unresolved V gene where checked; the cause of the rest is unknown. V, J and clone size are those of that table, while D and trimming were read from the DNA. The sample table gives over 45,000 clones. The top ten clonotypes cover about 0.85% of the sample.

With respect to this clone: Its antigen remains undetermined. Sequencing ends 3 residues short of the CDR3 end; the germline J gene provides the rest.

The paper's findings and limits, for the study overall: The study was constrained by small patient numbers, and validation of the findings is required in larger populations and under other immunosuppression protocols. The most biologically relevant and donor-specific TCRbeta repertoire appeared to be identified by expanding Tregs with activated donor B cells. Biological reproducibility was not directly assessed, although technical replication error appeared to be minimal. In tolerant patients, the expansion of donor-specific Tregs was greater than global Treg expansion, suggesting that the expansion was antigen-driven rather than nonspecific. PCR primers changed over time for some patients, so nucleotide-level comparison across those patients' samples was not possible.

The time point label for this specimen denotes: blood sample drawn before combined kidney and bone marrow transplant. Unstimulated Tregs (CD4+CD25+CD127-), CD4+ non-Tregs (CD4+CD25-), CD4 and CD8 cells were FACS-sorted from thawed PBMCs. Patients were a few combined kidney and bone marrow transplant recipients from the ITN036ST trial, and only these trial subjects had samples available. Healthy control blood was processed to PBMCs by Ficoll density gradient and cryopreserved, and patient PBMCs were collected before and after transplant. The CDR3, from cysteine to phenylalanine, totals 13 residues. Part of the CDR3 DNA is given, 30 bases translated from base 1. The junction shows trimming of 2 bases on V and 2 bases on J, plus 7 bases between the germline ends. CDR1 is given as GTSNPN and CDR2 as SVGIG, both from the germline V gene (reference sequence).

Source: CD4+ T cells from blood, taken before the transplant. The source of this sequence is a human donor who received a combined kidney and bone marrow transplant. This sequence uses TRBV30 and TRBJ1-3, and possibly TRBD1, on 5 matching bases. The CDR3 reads CAWSKGTGNTIYF. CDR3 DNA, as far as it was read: TGTGCCTGGAGTAAGGGGACTGGAAACACC.